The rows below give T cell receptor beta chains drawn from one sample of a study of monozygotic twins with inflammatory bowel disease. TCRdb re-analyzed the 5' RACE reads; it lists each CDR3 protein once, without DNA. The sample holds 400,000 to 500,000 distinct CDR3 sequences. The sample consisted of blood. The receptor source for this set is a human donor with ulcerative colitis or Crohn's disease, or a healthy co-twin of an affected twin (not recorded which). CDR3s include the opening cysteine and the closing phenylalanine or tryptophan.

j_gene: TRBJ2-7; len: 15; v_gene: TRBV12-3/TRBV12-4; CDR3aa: CASSSDTTWGDEQYF
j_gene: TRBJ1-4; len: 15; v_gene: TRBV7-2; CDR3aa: CASRPGQPVEEKLFF
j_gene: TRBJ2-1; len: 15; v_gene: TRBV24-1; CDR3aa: CATSDSGMGDNEQFF
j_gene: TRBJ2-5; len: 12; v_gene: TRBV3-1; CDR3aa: CASSQIEGTQYF
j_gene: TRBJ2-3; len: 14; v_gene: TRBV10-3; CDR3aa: CAITKASSTDTQYF
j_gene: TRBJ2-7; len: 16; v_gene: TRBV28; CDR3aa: CASRISLAGPRAGQYF
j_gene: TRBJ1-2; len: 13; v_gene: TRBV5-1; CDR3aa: CASSLRGVSGYTF
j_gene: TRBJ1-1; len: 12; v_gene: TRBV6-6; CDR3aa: CASSYTGGEPFF
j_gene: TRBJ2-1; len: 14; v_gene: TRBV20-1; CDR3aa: CSARDFPRGPEQFF
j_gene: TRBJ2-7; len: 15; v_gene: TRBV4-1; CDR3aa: CASSQLQRRGGEQYF
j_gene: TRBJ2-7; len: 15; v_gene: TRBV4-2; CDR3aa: CASSQDQLGGDEQYF
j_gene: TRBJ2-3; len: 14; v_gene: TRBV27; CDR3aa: CASSFWGVTDTQYF
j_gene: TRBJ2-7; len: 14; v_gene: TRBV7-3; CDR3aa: CASRLQVTSYEQYF
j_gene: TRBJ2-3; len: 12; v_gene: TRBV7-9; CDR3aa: CASSRGLDTQYF
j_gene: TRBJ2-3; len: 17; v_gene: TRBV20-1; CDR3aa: CSARAGTSGASTDTQYF
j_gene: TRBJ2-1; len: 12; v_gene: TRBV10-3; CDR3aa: CAISESNNEQFF
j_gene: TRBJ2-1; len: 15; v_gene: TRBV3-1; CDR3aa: CASTSGTGYYNEQFF
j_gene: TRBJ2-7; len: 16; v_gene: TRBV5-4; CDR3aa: CASSLARGGGSYEQYF
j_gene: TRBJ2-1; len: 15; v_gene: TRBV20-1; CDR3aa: CSARDWRSAYNEQFF
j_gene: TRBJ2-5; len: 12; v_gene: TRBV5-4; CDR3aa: CASSLESATQYF
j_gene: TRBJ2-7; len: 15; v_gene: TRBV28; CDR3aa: CASSFLRGRSYEQYF
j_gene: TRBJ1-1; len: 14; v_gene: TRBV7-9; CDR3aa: CASSLVRENTEAFF
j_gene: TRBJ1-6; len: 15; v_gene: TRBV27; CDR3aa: CASSFRTDYNSPLHF
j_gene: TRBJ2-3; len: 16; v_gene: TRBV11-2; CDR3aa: CASSIRLDRLTDTQYF
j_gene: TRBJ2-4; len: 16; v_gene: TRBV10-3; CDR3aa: CAISDRTGSVKNIQYF
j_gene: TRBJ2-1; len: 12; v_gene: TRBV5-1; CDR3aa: CASSLRGEEQFF
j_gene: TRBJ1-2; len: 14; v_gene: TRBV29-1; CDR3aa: CSAGLFGQGGGYTF
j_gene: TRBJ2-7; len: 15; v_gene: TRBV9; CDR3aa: CASSVGTSGTYEQYF
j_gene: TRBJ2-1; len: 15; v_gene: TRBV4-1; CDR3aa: CASSQDSTSTNEQFF
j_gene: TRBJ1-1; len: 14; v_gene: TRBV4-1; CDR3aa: CASSQEALGTEAFF
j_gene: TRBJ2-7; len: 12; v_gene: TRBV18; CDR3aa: CASSRDSYEQYF
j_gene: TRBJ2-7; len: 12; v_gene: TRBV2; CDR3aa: CASSGLGYEQYF
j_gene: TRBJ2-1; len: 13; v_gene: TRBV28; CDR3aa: CASRGPAHNEQFF
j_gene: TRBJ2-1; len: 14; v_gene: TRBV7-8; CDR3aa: CASSLGLGRTEQFF
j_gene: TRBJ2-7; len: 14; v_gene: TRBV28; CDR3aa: CASSSTSSRYEQYF
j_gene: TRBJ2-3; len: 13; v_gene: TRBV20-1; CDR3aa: CSAGVAYTDTQYF
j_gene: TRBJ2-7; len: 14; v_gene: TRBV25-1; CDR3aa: CASTLGLNSYEQYF
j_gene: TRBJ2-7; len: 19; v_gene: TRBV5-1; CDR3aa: CASSSPVGTGGRSSGEQYF
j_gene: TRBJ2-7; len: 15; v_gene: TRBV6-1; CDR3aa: CASSLRGHRLYEQYF
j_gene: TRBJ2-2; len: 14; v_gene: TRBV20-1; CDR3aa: CSASPGTGTGELFF
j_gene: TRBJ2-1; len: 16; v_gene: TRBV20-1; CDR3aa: CSVLDFGTASYNEQFF
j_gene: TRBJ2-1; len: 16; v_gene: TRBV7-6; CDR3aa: CASSLGGGGGYNEQFF
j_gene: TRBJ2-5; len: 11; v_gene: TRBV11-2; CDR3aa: CASSGSRAQYF
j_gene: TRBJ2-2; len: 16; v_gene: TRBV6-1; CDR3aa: CASRFSGGASSGELFF
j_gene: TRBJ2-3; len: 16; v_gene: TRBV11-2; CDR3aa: CASSTSGVISTDTQYF
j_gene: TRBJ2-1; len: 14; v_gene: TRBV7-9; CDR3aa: CASSLTAGRNEQFF
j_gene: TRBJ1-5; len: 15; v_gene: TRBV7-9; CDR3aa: CASSHTGQGGQPQHF
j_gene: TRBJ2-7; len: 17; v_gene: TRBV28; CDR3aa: CASSLLSTAGATYEQYF
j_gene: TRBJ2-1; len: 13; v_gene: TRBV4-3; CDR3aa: CASSHLARSEQFF
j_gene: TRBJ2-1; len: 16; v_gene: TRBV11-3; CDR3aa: CASSLAKVSGTHEQFF
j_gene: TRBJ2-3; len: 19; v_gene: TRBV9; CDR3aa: CASSVAPRGREGRQDTQYF
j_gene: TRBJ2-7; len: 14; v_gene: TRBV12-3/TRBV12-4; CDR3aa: CASSRTSGNSKQYF
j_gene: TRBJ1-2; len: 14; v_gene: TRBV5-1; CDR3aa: CASSLGVFDYGYTF
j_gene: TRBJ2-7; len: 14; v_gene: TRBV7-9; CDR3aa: CASSFTDTFYEQYF
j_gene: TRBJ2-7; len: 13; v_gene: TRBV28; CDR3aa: CASALSYVYEQYF
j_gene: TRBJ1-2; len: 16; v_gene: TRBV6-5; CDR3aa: CASSYDTSFATGGYTF
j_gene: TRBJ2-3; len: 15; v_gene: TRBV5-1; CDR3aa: CASSLEPRVTDTQYF
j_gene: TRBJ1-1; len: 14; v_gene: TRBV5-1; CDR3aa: CASRSDRMNTEAFF
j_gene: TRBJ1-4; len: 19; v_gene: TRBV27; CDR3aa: CASSRLPFRTASTNEKLFF
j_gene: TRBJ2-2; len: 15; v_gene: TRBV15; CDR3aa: CATSRGTENTGELFF